The following is a T cell receptor beta chain sequence with its context. This sample stems from a study of blood T cell repertoires in COVID-19. The overall study: Sites across the United States, Italy and Spain contributed samples from acute and convalescent COVID-19. PBMCs, B-cell-depleted T cells, or T cells were the source of the cDNA or gDNA that made up the material.

As originally analysed: The authors estimated nucleated cell counts from reference gene primer amplification. Repertoires were generated with immunoSEQ multiplex PCR, while TCRdb's copy carries only in-frame clones and drops some. The DNA gave D and trimming, while V, J and clone size come from that table. The data contain roughly 38,000 clones, about four fifths of them singletons. The CDR3 consists of 16 residues. With V trimmed by 0 bases and J by 3 bases, 6 bases remained unmatched. Germline CDR1 LNHDA, CDR2 SQIVND (reference sequence). V usage is TRBV19 and J usage is TRBJ2-7; the match to TRBD2 covers 9 bases. The source of this sequence is a man aged 40-49 years with active or convalescent COVID-19. Sequenced sample: peripheral blood. Here the CDR3 DNA reads TGTGCCAGTAGTATAGAGAGCCTAGCGGGATTCTACGAGCAGTACTTC. This encodes CASSIESLAGFYEQYF.